These T cell receptor beta chains were read from a single sample in a study of blood T cells in healthy people across ages. TCRdb independently ran MiXCR on the 5' RACE reads; one entry per CDR3 protein. The top ten hold approximately 15% of the sample, which has about 700,000 distinct CDR3 sequences, roughly 32% seen once. The sequencing sample was made of blood. Receptors originate from a woman of 80 years or more in good health. CDR3s include the opening cysteine and the closing phenylalanine or tryptophan. A D gene is named only where the DNA matches it firmly. Clone size is stated in some rows and not others, as once, few, many or a class when expanded.

V gene,J gene,D gene,clone size,CDR3 protein,CDR3 DNA
TRBV7-2,TRBJ1-2,NA,NA,CASSSEGVSYTF,TGTGCCAGCAGCTCTGAGGGGGTGAGCTACACCTTC
TRBV12-3/TRBV12-4,TRBJ2-1,TRBD2,NA,CASSGGLAGGRNEQFF,TGTGCCAGCAGTGGGGGACTAGCGGGAGGTCGGAATGAGCAGTTCTTC
TRBV28,TRBJ1-5,TRBD1,many,CASSLRAGGSNQPQHF,TGTGCCAGCAGTTTAAGGGCAGGGGGGAGCAATCAGCCCCAGCATTTT
TRBV20-1,TRBJ1-2,TRBD1,once,CSAPRGDRGGYTF,TGCAGTGCCCCTCGGGGGGACAGGGGTGGCTACACCTTC
TRBV27,TRBJ2-2,TRBD1,NA,CASSLSGTGVGELFF,TGTGCCAGCAGTTTATCGGGGACAGGGGTCGGGGAGCTGTTTTTT
TRBV7-2,TRBJ2-3,TRBD1,NA,CASSKDRAADTQYF,TGTGCCAGCAGTAAGGACAGGGCGGCAGATACGCAGTATTTT
TRBV29-1,TRBJ2-6,NA,NA,CSVVGTGANVLTF,TGCAGCGTTGTAGGGACTGGGGCCAACGTCCTGACTTTC
TRBV13,TRBJ2-7,NA,many,CASSAGQGGEQYF,TGTGCCAGCAGCGCCGGACAGGGAGGGGAGCAGTACTTC
TRBV5-1,TRBJ2-5,NA,many,CASSVGPSKETQYF,TGCGCCAGCAGCGTGGGGCCTTCCAAAGAGACCCAGTACTTC
TRBV3-1,TRBJ1-5,NA,few,CASSPSGPNQPQHF,TGTGCCAGCAGCCCCTCCGGGCCCAATCAGCCCCAGCATTTT
TRBV12-3/TRBV12-4,TRBJ1-1,NA,few,CASSRHPGGIGTEACF,TGTGCCAGCAGTCGACATCCCGGGGGGATAGGGACTGAAGCTTGCTTT
TRBV9,TRBJ2-2,TRBD2,few,CASSVELAGNTGELFF,TGTGCCAGCAGCGTAGAACTAGCGGGGAACACCGGGGAGCTGTTTTTT
TRBV28,TRBJ1-5,TRBD1,many,CASTWGSGGSNQPQHF,TGTGCCAGCACATGGGGGTCAGGGGGCAGCAATCAGCCCCAGCATTTT
TRBV5-1,TRBJ2-7,TRBD2,NA,CAIPAGVAYEQYF,TGCGCCATTCCAGCGGGGGTAGCCTACGAGCAGTACTTC
TRBV20-1,TRBJ2-7,NA,NA,CSARDPRRGPYEQYF,TGCAGTGCTAGAGATCCGAGGCGGGGCCCCTACGAGCAGTACTTC
TRBV13,TRBJ2-7,NA,NA,CASSLSYDPPVGQYF,TGTGCCAGCAGCTTATCCTATGACCCCCCGGTGGGGCAGTACTTC
TRBV12-3/TRBV12-4,TRBJ1-5,TRBD1,NA,CASSFDRDGRQPQHF,TGTGCCAGCAGTTTTGACAGGGATGGGCGTCAGCCCCAGCATTTT